Listed below are T cell receptor beta chains from one sample, sequenced in a study of Ad26.COV2.S vaccination and SARS-CoV-2 variants. Using immunoSEQ multiplex PCR, the repertoire was profiled, and TCRdb retains in-frame clones only, with some absent. The table lists approximately 420,000 clones, less than 90% of them singletons, with about 3.6% in the top ten. This specimen was peripheral blood, taken in a trial of Ad26.COV2.S vaccine versus placebo. The receptors were gathered from a person aged 18-65 years who received the Ad26.COV2.S COVID-19 vaccine or a placebo. CDR3s include the opening cysteine and the closing phenylalanine or tryptophan.

>TRBJ2-7|TRBV9
CASSVDGPYEQYF
>TRBJ2-7|TRBV10-3
CAISPGTGVYEQYF
>TRBJ1-2|TRBV7-2
CASSPPDREDFVYGYTF
>TRBJ1-4|TRBV15
CATSSVWRGANEKLFF
>TRBJ2-3|TRBV5-1
CASGTNGGFTDTQYF
>TRBJ2-3|TRBV5-1
CASSPGHSTSTDTQYF
>TRBJ1-3|TRBV20-1
CSARNEDAVF
>TRBJ2-1|TRBV4-3
CASSYRDSASFEQFF
>TRBJ1-2|TRBV25-1
CASSIPGEGYGYTF
>TRBJ2-7|TRBV5-6
CASSRLKGGNVDEQYF
>TRBJ1-1|TRBV20-1
CSARGGPKAFF
>TRBJ1-6|TRBV7-9
CASSPRGAYNSPLHF
>TRBJ1-5|TRBV3-1/TRBV3-2
CASSQKFSNQPQHF
>TRBJ1-2|TRBV28
CASSFGGIANYGYTF
>TRBJ2-5|TRBV25-1
CASSESGLLRETQYF
>TRBJ2-3|TRBV6-5
CASSSRLALYTQYF
>TRBJ1-6|TRBV18
CASSPPWRGRNNSPLHF
>TRBJ1-2|TRBV27
CASSQGAGGYTF
>TRBJ2-1|TRBV27
CASSLSKGHEQFF
>TRBJ2-7|TRBV4-1
CASSTGTGGTYEQYF
>TRBJ2-3|TRBV5-1
CASSLGTSGATDTQYF
>TRBJ1-1|TRBV19
CASSIDPNREMNTEAFF
>TRBJ1-4|TRBV29-1
CSAKGNLGSEKLFF
>TRBJ2-7|TRBV6-5
CASSWRGRNYEQYF
>TRBJ2-2|TRBV27
CASSSFTGELFF
>TRBJ2-1|TRBV19
CASSKTGFGNEQFF
>TRBJ1-1|TRBV10-3
CAISELGERAEAFF
>TRBJ2-2|TRBV5-1
CASSWEGQGVSRTGELFF
>TRBJ1-4|TRBV15
CATSRPLDRLRDEKLFF
>TRBJ1-2|TRBV20-1
CSMRGIYGYTF
>TRBJ1-5|TRBV10-1
CASSKGLEQPQHF
>TRBJ2-7|TRBV7-2
CASSLGLAGDYEQYF
>TRBJ1-5|TRBV19
CASSIKFGRGVNQPQHF
>TRBJ2-5|TRBV7-2
CASIRGGAYQETQYF
>TRBJ1-5|TRBV6-5
CASSYSGQPNQPQHF
>TRBJ1-1|TRBV7-6
CASREGGQIMANTEAFF
>TRBJ1-2|TRBV19
CASSIDRGQGYGYTF
>TRBJ1-1|TRBV29-1
CSGRKGSRNTEAFF
>TRBJ2-7|TRBV13
CASSLAGQPYEQYF
>TRBJ1-2|TRBV14
CASSQDNIFDYGYTF
>TRBJ1-2|TRBV18
CASSPQGETNYGYTF
>TRBJ2-2|TRBV9
CASSGIPRVNGELFF
>TRBJ2-5|TRBV7-9
CASSVYRDQETQYF
>TRBJ1-4|TRBV7-2
CASSPGLQGEEKLFF
>TRBJ1-5|TRBV6-5
CASTIQGWNQPQHF
>TRBJ2-7|TRBV10-2
CASSDTTGTLGEQYF
>TRBJ1-3|TRBV7-9
CASSFKLQGASSGNTIYF
>TRBJ1-2|TRBV9
CASSVATGAPPYYSYTF
>TRBJ1-3|TRBV3-1/TRBV3-2
CASSPRGGQGARGNTIYF
>TRBJ1-5|TRBV6-2/TRBV6-3
CASSYRAGNQPQHF
>TRBJ2-6|TRBV5-4
CASSLGLAGANVLTF
>TRBJ1-1|TRBV5-1
CASSFGMRAGIPNTEAFF
>TRBJ1-1|TRBV3-1/TRBV3-2
CASSQSLGSSEAFF
>TRBJ2-1|TRBV6-2/TRBV6-3
CASSPGQLKSSYNEQFF
>TRBJ2-3|TRBV7-2
CASSLAGLAGGPYTQYF